This T cell receptor (beta chain) was identified during a study of CD8 T cells in Susac syndrome. This clonotype was detected once. Germline V CDR1 and CDR2: SEHNR, FQNEAQ (reference sequence). The V end lost 5 bases, the J end lost 9 bases, and 13 bases lay between the germline ends. The CDR3 runs 12 residues. It was with random hexamers that roughly 0.45 to 1 ug RNA was reverse transcribed. TCRdb re-called the immunoSEQ multiplex PCR reads with MiXCR, one entry per CDR3 protein. The sample holds 120,000 or so distinct CDR3 sequences, around 94% seen once. The clonotype comes from a human donor with Susac syndrome. The sequencing input was CD8+ T cells from PBMCs. This rearrangement joins TRBV7-9 to TRBJ1-1; no definite D call. The CDR3, as DNA: TGTGCCAGCAGCCCCAATACCGGGAAAGCTTTCTTT. It yields the protein CASSPNTGKAFF.